A single sample gave rise to the 10 T cell receptor beta chains below, sequenced in a study of blood T cell repertoires in COVID-19. TCRdb's copy holds only in-frame clones and misses some; the assay was immunoSEQ multiplex PCR. The table has roughly 50,000 clones, 80% to 90% seen once. The sequenced material came from peripheral blood. The receptors stem from a human donor in a cohort sampled during active COVID-19.

This clone was recorded only once. The CDR3 loop reads CASSKGMGEDEKLFF. In nucleotides, the CDR3 is TGTGCCAGCAGCAAAGGGATGGGGGAGGATGAAAAACTGTTTTTT. V usage is TRBV6-5 and J usage is TRBJ1-4, with D possibly being TRBD1 (5 bases). Germline V CDR1 and CDR2: MNHEY, SVGAGI. V lost 6 bases and J lost 6, with 17 bases in between. The CDR3 loop spans 15 amino acids.

The chain recombines TRBV5-6 with TRBJ2-7; D perhaps matches TRBD1 (6 bases). V lost 4 bases, J lost 2 bases, and 13 bases lay in between. The CDR3 consists of 14 residues. CDR1 is SGHDT and CDR2 is YYEEEE in the germline V gene. CDR3 nucleotide sequence: TGTGCCAGCAGCGTACAGGGACGGCCCTACGAGCAGTACTTC. It specifies CASSVQGRPYEQYF.

The V and J genes are TRBV5-1 and TRBJ2-6, with D possibly matching TRBD1 (5 bases). CDR1 is SGHRS, CDR2 YFSETQ, per germline. Trimming shortened V by 5 bases and J by 0 bases, and 21 bases separated the two germline ends. There are 19 residues in the CDR3. This CDR3 reads CASRPTTVTENSGANVLTF. The CDR3 DNA sequence: TGCGCCAGCAGACCGACAACCGTGACAGAGAACTCTGGGGCCAACGTCCTGACTTTC.

The chain has TRBV6-5 and TRBJ1-1; perhaps TRBD1 as D (5 bases). The length of the CDR3 is 12 residues. V was clipped by 7 bases and J by 3 bases, with 9 bases between them. CDR1 and CDR2 (germline): MNHEY, SVGAGI. CDR3 sequence reads: CASTRVHTEAFF. The CDR3 DNA follows: TGTGCCAGCACCAGGGTACACACTGAAGCTTTCTTT.

This rearrangement joins TRBV11-2 to TRBJ1-2; 9 bases agree with TRBD1. V gave up 2 bases and J gave up 0 bases; unmatched junction bases: 13. Germline values: CDR1 SGHAT, CDR2 FQNNGV. The CDR3 consists of 19 residues. CDR3: CASSLFGRDRANTNYGYTF. The CDR3 DNA reads TGTGCCAGCAGCTTATTCGGCCGGGACAGGGCAAACACTAACTATGGCTACACCTTC.

This clone was picked up one time. No DNA is shown, since the ends of the CDR3 on it are uncertain; the CDR3 is the one TCRdb lists. The V gene is TRBV12-1, the J gene TRBJ1-5; the DNA was not used to check the table's D call, TRBD1. TRBV12-1 is shown as a pseudogene. Both ends counted, the CDR3 spans 17 residues. The CDR3 loop is CASSFVGTGAPNQPQHF.

The V and J genes are TRBV6-5 and TRBJ2-7; 10 nucleotides agree with TRBD2. The CDR3 loop spans 14 amino acids. The trim removed 11 bases at V and 5 bases at J, leaving 12 bases unmatched. Germline V gene data show CDR1 as MNHEY and CDR2 as SVGAGI. The CDR3 bases are TGTGCCTCCCGGCCTAGCGGGAGCAGCGACGAGCAGTACTTC. As protein: CASRPSGSSDEQYF.

V is TRBV4-1 and J is TRBJ2-2; tentatively, D is TRBD1 (5 bases). The V and J ends lost 0 bases and 3 bases respectively, with 8 bases between them. The CDR3 is 15 residues long. Germline V gives CDR1 MGHRA, CDR2 YSYEKL. The CDR3 region is CASSQDPRDTGELFF. The CDR3 nucleotides read TGCGCCAGCAGCCAAGATCCCAGGGACACCGGGGAGCTGTTTTTT.

The chain uses TRBV24-1 and TRBJ1-1; TRBD1 aligns across 7 bases. The germline V gene encodes CDR1 KGHDR and CDR2 SFDVKD. The CDR3 loop spans 13 amino acids. After removal of 9 bases from V and 7 bases from J, the junction contained 10 bases not matched to a gene. In nucleotides, the CDR3 is TGTGCCACCCGACAGGGAAGGGTCGGTGAAGCTTTCTTT. Translated: CATRQGRVGEAFF.

The chain couples TRBV5-1 to TRBJ2-2; TRBD2 agrees at 10 bases. Germline V gene data show CDR1 as SGHRS and CDR2 as YFSETQ. The length of the CDR3 is 17 residues. J gave up 1 base and V 3 bases, and 6 bases lay outside the gene matches. CDR3 bases: TGCGCCAGCAGCTCGGCGGGACTAGCGCTGAACACCGGGGAGCTGTTTTTT. Translating gives CASSSAGLALNTGELFF. The full variable domain, rest sourced from reference TRBV5-1 and TRBJ2-2, is KAGVTQTPRYLIKTRGQQVTLSCSPISGHRSVSWYQQTPGQGLQFLFEYFSETQRNKGNFPGRFSGRQFSNSRSEMNVSTLELGDSALYLCASSSAGLALNTGELFFGEGSRLTVL.